Shown below are 9 T cell receptor beta chains from a single sample sequenced in a study of control samples from healthy donors and cancer patients. Assay: immunoSEQ multiplex PCR; the TCRdb copy retains only in-frame clones and omits some. This table holds tens of thousands of clones, roughly 80% found once. Sequencing used blood. The origin of the receptors is a young man in good health.

This sequence joins TRBV11-2 and TRBJ1-6; no firm D call. Germline CDR1 SGHAT, CDR2 FQNNGV. The V gene lost 0 bases and the J gene lost 10 bases, with 16 bases spanning the gap. This CDR3 spans 16 amino acids. The CDR3 coding sequence is TGTGCCAGCAGCTTAGATACACGGGGATTAAAGTCACCCCTCCACTTT. This sequence encodes CASSLDTRGLKSPLHF.

As regards this clone: A read error may produce the germline difference seen at one junction end. The chain recombines TRBV14 with TRBJ2-3; D is perhaps TRBD1 (5 bases). The length of the CDR3 is 14 residues. The germline V gene encodes CDR1 SGHDN and CDR2 FVKESK. The CDR3 sequence is CASRQGVPTDTQYF. In DNA form, the CDR3 reads TGTGCCAGCAGGCAAGGGGTGCCCACAGATACGCAGTATTTT.

V gene TRBV5-8 combines with J gene TRBJ2-3; TRBD1 might be the D (5 bases). Trimming removed 3 bases from V and 0 bases from J, with 14 bases in between. The germline CDR1 and CDR2 sequences are SGHTS and YDEGEE. The CDR3 runs to 16 residues. CDR3 sequence reads: CASSWPNRRSTDTQYF. CDR3 coding DNA: TGTGCCAGCAGCTGGCCCAACAGGAGAAGCACAGATACGCAGTATTTT.

The chain carries TRBV5-1 and TRBJ1-2; 9 nucleotides line up with TRBD1. V lost 3 bases and J lost 6; bases outside the gene matches: 6. The CDR3 covers 14 residues. Per germline, CDR1 SGHRS and CDR2 YFSETQ. CDR3: CASSSIGTGNGYTF. Written as DNA, the CDR3 is TGCGCCAGCAGCTCGATCGGGACAGGGAATGGCTACACCTTC.

The chain recombines TRBV7-9 with TRBJ1-1, with D unresolved. The germline V and J ends were trimmed by 0 bases and 1 base, with 12 bases remaining between them. CDR3 length equals 16 residues. CDR1 is SEHNR, CDR2 FQNEAQ, per germline (reference sequence). This chain's CDR3 is CASSLAPELGNTEAFF. The CDR3 region has the DNA TGTGCCAGCAGCTTAGCTCCAGAACTGGGGAACACTGAAGCTTTCTTT.

The V gene is TRBV12-3 or TRBV12-4, the J gene TRBJ2-7, with 9 positions matching TRBD1. The CDR3 is 13 residues long. The trim removed 4 bases at V and 4 bases at J, leaving 2 bases unmatched. The CDR3 bases are TGTGCCAGCAGTTCAGACAGGGGGTACGAGCAGTACTTC. Protein sequence: CASSSDRGYEQYF.

The V call is TRBV5-8, the J call TRBJ2-3, with D uncertain. The CDR3 extends over 13 amino acids. V shed 4 bases and J shed 3 bases, with 9 bases lying between them. CDR1 is SGHTS and CDR2 is YDEGEE in the germline V gene. The DNA for the CDR3 is TGTGCCAGCAGCCTGGTGGCGACAGATACGCAGTATTTT. It specifies CASSLVATDTQYF.

This clone was counted a single time. This chain uses TRBV28 with TRBJ2-7; perhaps D is TRBD1 or TRBD2 (5 bases each). Trimming took 0 bases from V and 5 from J, leaving 20 bases between them. Germline loops: CDR1 MDHEN, CDR2 SYDVKM. This CDR3 region has 17 residues. Written as DNA, the CDR3 is TGTGCCAGCAGTTTATGGATGCGAGGGACGAACCCCCACGAGCAGTACTTC. This encodes CASSLWMRGTNPHEQYF.

The V gene is TRBV10-3, the J gene TRBJ1-5; D gene ambiguous. CDR3 length equals 12 residues. CDR1 is ENHRY, CDR2 SYGVKD, per germline. Trimming took 4 bases from V and 4 from J, leaving 5 bases between them. Here the CDR3 reads CAISAVNQPQHF. The CDR3 DNA reads as TGTGCCATCAGTGCCGTGAATCAGCCCCAGCATTTT.